This section outlines one T cell receptor beta chain sequence together with its context. V lost 0 bases and J lost 8, with 10 bases in between. The length of the CDR3 is 13 residues. Germline lookup yields CDR1 LGHDT and CDR2 YNNKEL (reference sequence). This entry is derived from a study of blood T cell repertoires in COVID-19. Only in-frame clones appear in the TCRdb table, and some are missing; sequencing was by immunoSEQ multiplex PCR. The sample carries about 250,000 clones, around four fifths recorded once. V is TRBV3-1 (or the pseudogene TRBV3-2) and J is TRBJ1-2; D not resolved. The clonotype originates from a man at least 80 years old with acute or convalescent COVID-19. Source material: peripheral blood. Here the CDR3 reads CASSQDLAGGYTF. In DNA, the CDR3 is TGTGCCAGCAGCCAAGATCTCGCGGGAGGCTACACCTTC.